Below, 2 T cell receptor beta chains from the same sample are listed, as sequenced in a study of blood T cell repertoires in COVID-19. The protocol was immunoSEQ multiplex PCR, while the TCRdb copy is restricted to in-frame clones and leaves out a portion. Of tens of thousands of clones listed, roughly 85% were seen once; the top ten hold approximately 26%. The specimen was peripheral blood. Receptor source: a man in his 60s with active or convalescent COVID-19.

This chain connects TRBV14 to TRBJ2-4, with 7 bases aligning to TRBD1. The V gene's germline CDR1 is SGHDN and CDR2 FVKESK. This CDR3 region has 16 residues. V was pared by 1 base and J by 2 bases, with 5 bases of the junction left unmatched. CDR3 DNA: TGTGCCAGCAGCCAAGCGGGCAGGGGGTCCAAAAACATTCAGTACTTC. Protein product: CASSQAGRGSKNIQYF.

The V call is TRBV15, the J call TRBJ1-1; TRBD1 might be the D (6 bases). CDR3 length equals 13 residues. Germline CDR1 and CDR2: LNHNV and YYDKDF (reference sequence). V was cut by 7 bases and J by 1 base, with 10 bases left in between. CDR3 DNA sequence: TGTGCCACCACCTCGGACAGGAACACTGAAGCTTTCTTT. Translated, it gives CATTSDRNTEAFF.